In this sample, the clone carrying this TCR beta chain turned up a few times. These data come from a study of early T cells in non-severe SARS-CoV-2 infection. Germline CDR1 MDHEN, CDR2 SYDVKM. CDR3 length: 14 residues. V lost 7 bases and J 3 bases, leaving 16 bases between the germline ends. Unique molecular identifier tags were affixed to discrete cDNA molecules. One entry per CDR3 protein, called by TCRdb with MiXCR from the 5' RACE reads. The top ten hold 2.7% of the sample, which has approximately 71,000 distinct CDR3 sequences, roughly an eighth seen once. V usage is TRBV28 and J usage is TRBJ2-7; D possibly corresponds to TRBD1 (6 bases). The receptor was derived from an adult who was a healthcare worker with PCR-confirmed SARS-CoV-2 infection or an uninfected control (not recorded which). Sequencing used whole blood, obtained at baseline. This CDR3 reads CASMGAAGLYEQYF. In DNA form, the CDR3 reads TGTGCCAGCATGGGGGCGGCTGGACTCTACGAGCAGTACTTC. Variable domain in full (rest from reference TRBV28 and TRBJ2-7): DVKVTQSSRYLVKRTGEKVFLECVQDMDHENMFWYRQDPGLGLRLIYFSYDVKMKEKGDIPEGYSVSREKKERFSLILESASTNQTSMYLCASMGAAGLYEQYFGPGTRLTVT.